Listed below are T cell receptor beta chains from one sample, sequenced in a study of blood T cell repertoires in COVID-19. Measured with immunoSEQ multiplex PCR; TCRdb has only the in-frame clones, and not every one. The table shows a few hundred thousand clones, with 85% occurring only once. The sample consisted of peripheral blood. These receptors originate from a woman younger than 35 with acute or convalescent COVID-19. Both conserved end residues are part of each CDR3. D genes are given only for firm matches. Clone size is shown for a subset of rows, as once, few, many or a class of expanded clone.

>TRBJ2-5|TRBV9|.|TRBD2
CASSVAPLAALGETQYF
TGTGCCAGCAGCGTAGCCCCACTAGCGGCCTTGGGGGAGACCCAGTACTTC
>TRBJ2-5|TRBV3-1/TRBV3-2|medium-sized|.
CASSQDWLQQETQYF
TGTGCCAGCAGCCAAGACTGGTTACAACAAGAGACCCAGTACTTC
>TRBJ1-6|TRBV2|few|TRBD1
CASSEEDRGYSPLHF
TGTGCCAGCAGTGAGGAGGACAGGGGGTATTCACCCCTCCACTTT
>TRBJ2-2|TRBV6-6|.|TRBD1
CASSPRTGGVGGTGELFF
TGTGCCAGCAGTCCTCGGACAGGGGGCGTGGGAGGGACCGGGGAGCTGTTTTTT
>TRBJ1-1|TRBV7-3|.|TRBD1
CASTRDREAFF
TGTGCCAGCACCCGGGACAGAGAAGCTTTCTTT
>TRBJ1-1|TRBV7-2|.|.
CASSRDSRITEAFF
TGTGCCAGCAGTCGAGACAGCCGCATCACTGAAGCTTTCTTT
>TRBJ2-5|TRBV3-1/TRBV3-2|.|.
CASSLREFQETQYF
TGTGCCAGCAGCCTTCGGGAATTTCAAGAGACCCAGTACTTC
>TRBJ1-5|TRBV4-2|.|.
CASSQEVFAGGSNQPQHF
TGTGCCAGCAGCCAAGAAGTGTTTGCGGGTGGCAGCAATCAGCCCCAGCATTTT
>TRBJ2-6|TRBV9|once|.
CASSTGLTGTGANVLTF
TGTGCCAGCAGCACCGGCCTTACGGGGACTGGGGCCAACGTCCTGACTTTC
>TRBJ2-3|TRBV25-1|.|TRBD1
CASSLRDRPVDTQYF
TGTGCCAGCAGTCTACGGGACAGGCCGGTGGATACGCAGTATTTT